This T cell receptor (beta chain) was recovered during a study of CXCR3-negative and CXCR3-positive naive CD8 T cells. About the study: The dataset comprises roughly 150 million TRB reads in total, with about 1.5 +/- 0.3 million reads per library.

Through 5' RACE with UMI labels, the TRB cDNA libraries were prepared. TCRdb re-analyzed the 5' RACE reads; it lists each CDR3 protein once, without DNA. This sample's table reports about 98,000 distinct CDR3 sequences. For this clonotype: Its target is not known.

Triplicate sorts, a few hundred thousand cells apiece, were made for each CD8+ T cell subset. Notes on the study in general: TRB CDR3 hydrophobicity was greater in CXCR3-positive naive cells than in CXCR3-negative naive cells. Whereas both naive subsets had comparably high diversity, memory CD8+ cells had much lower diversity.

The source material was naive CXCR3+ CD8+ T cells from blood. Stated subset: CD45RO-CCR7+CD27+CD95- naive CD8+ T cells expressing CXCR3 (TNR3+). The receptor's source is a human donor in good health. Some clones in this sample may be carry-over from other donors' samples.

Here the CDR3 reads CASSFSRQGAYEQYF. The V and J genes are TRBV7-9 and TRBJ2-7; there is no DNA to check the TCRdb D call of TRBD1. From germline, CDR1 is SEHNR and CDR2 FQNEAQ (reference sequence). The CDR3 runs to 15 residues.